The 16 T cell receptor beta chains given below trace back to one sample, sequenced in a study of blood T cell repertoires in COVID-19. Libraries were prepared by immunoSEQ multiplex PCR; TCRdb keeps only in-frame clonotypes and omits some of them. Of approximately 220,000 clones listed, about 87% are singletons. The sequenced sample was PBMCs or T cells enriched from blood (not recorded which). The receptors here all came from a young woman who had recovered from COVID-19.

J is TRBJ1-2 and V is TRBV7-9; tentatively, D is TRBD1 (5 bases). V gave up 4 bases and J gave up 2 bases, with 8 bases separating them. The V gene's germline CDR1 is SEHNR and CDR2 FQNEAQ (reference sequence). The length of the CDR3 is 13 residues. The CDR3 is CASSYGGNYGYTF. The CDR3 region has the DNA TGTGCCAGCAGCTACGGGGGGAACTATGGCTACACCTTC.

This clone came up once. The chain combines TRBV27 with TRBJ2-4; 7 bases align to TRBD2. CDR1 MNHEY and CDR2 SMNVEV come from the germline V gene (reference sequence). This CDR3 region has 16 residues. With 4 bases clipped from V and 3 bases from J, the junction kept 9 bases outside the gene matches. The CDR3 nucleotides are TGTGCCAGCAGTTCCCAAGCGGGGCCCGGCAAAAACATTCAGTACTTC. Its translation: CASSSQAGPGKNIQYF.

The V call is TRBV4-2, the J call TRBJ1-5; 9 bases are a match to TRBD1. CDR1 LGHNA and CDR2 YNFKEQ come from the germline V gene. V trimming: 4 bases; J trimming: 9 bases; junction bases outside the gene matches: 10. There are 15 residues in the CDR3. This chain's CDR3 is CASSPNRGLYGPQHF. CDR3 DNA: TGTGCCAGCAGCCCGAACAGGGGGCTTTATGGGCCCCAGCATTTT.

The rearrangement links TRBV28 to TRBJ1-6; D not resolved. The CDR3 length is 15 residues. CDR1 is MDHEN, CDR2 SYDVKM, per germline. The V and J ends lost 10 bases and 7 bases respectively, with 20 bases between them. Written as DNA, the CDR3 is TGTGCCATCAATCTCGTTCGGGAGAAAAATTCACCCCTCCACTTT. Its protein is CAINLVREKNSPLHF.

The CDR3 coding sequence is TGTGCCAGCAGCTCCGCAGGGAACTCTGGAAACACCATATATTTT. As protein: CASSSAGNSGNTIYF. V gene TRBV7-9 combines with J gene TRBJ1-3; D is possibly TRBD1 (5 bases). In germline, CDR1 is SEHNR, CDR2 FQNEAQ (reference sequence). The CDR3 is made up of 15 amino acids. V lost 4 bases, J lost 0 bases, and 10 bases lay in between.

This chain uses TRBV5-1 with TRBJ1-2; TRBD1 agrees at 11 bases. The CDR3 totals 17 residues. Germline V gene data show CDR1 as SGHRS and CDR2 as YFSETQ. V shed 4 bases and J 8 bases; nucleotides not matched to a gene: 16. CDR3 in DNA: TGCGCCAGCAGCCCGGTCACGGGACAGGGGGGAATTGGCGGCTACACCTTC. The encoded protein is CASSPVTGQGGIGGYTF.

The rearrangement joins TRBV2 to TRBJ2-3; D is perhaps TRBD1 (6 bases). Germline CDR1 and CDR2: SNHLY and FYNNEI. Trimming took 8 bases from V and 0 from J, leaving 15 bases between them. The length of the CDR3 is 15 residues. The CDR3 is CASQPLGASTDTQYF. The CDR3 DNA reads as TGTGCCAGCCAGCCCCTGGGGGCTAGCACAGATACGCAGTATTTT.

The gene calls are TRBV7-9 and TRBJ1-3; possibly TRBD1 for D (5 bases). V was shortened by 4 bases and J by 0 bases, with 13 bases between the two germline ends. CDR1 and CDR2 (germline): SEHNR, FQNEAQ (reference sequence). The CDR3 totals 16 residues. The CDR3 nucleotides are TGTGCCAGCAGCTCCGAGACAGCCTTCTCTGGAAACACCATATATTTT. It encodes CASSSETAFSGNTIYF. Full variable domain (rest looked up from reference TRBV7-9 and TRBJ1-3): DTGVSQNPRHKITKRGQNVTFRCDPISEHNRLYWYRQTLGQGPEFLTYFQNEAQLEKSRLLSDRFSAERPKGSFSTLEIQRTEQGDSAMYLCASSSETAFSGNTIYFGEGSWLTVV.

The chain employs TRBV7-2 and TRBJ2-2; D call uncertain. V was cut by 10 bases and J by 7 bases, with 13 bases left in between. CDR3 length: 12 amino acids. Germline CDR1 reads SGHTA; CDR2 reads FQGNSA. Here the CDR3 reads CATPTGGGELFF. The CDR3 DNA reads as TGTGCCACCCCGACGGGTGGCGGGGAGCTGTTTTTT. The entire variable domain, with the rest obtained from reference TRBV7-2 and TRBJ2-2, is as follows: GAGVSQSPSNKVTEKGKDVELRCDPISGHTALYWYRQSLGQGLEFLIYFQGNSAPDKSGLPSDRFSAERTGGSVSTLTIQRTQQEDSAVYLCATPTGGGELFFGEGSRLTVL.

This clone was seen a single time. The V gene is TRBV5-8, the J gene TRBJ1-1; 7 positions match TRBD1. J gave up 3 bases and V 4 bases, and 12 bases lay outside the gene matches. Germline values: CDR1 SGHTS, CDR2 YDEGEE. The CDR3 consists of 16 residues. CDR3 sequence (DNA): TGTGCCAGCAGCGCTACCCGACAGGGAAGACACACTGAAGCTTTCTTT. This codes for CASSATRQGRHTEAFF. The whole variable domain, filled in from reference TRBV5-8 and TRBJ1-1, reads EAGVTQSPTHLIKTRGQQATLRCSPISGHTSVYWYQQALGLGLQFLLWYDEGEERNRGNFPPRFSGRQFPNYSSELNVNALELEDSALYLCASSATRQGRHTEAFFGQGTRLTVV.

This rearrangement joins TRBV3-1 (or the pseudogene TRBV3-2) to TRBJ1-2; a possible D gene is TRBD1 (5 bases). CDR1 is LGHDT and CDR2 is YNNKEL in the germline V gene (reference sequence). The CDR3 loop spans 13 amino acids. Trimming shortened V by 4 bases and J by 4 bases, and 10 bases separated the two germline ends. CDR3 bases: TGTGCCAGCAGCCGGGACTCGGCCTATGGCTACACCTTC. As protein: CASSRDSAYGYTF.

This chain joins TRBV12-5 and TRBJ2-1, with a possible D match to TRBD1 (5 bases). CDR1 LGHNT and CDR2 FRNRAP come from the germline V gene. V lost 0 bases, J lost 6 bases, and 9 bases lay in between. The CDR3 is 14 amino acids. CDR3 DNA sequence: TGTGCTAGTGGTTTGGTACTCAGGGCCAATGAGCAGTTCTTC. It codes for CASGLVLRANEQFF.

The V gene is TRBV6-2 or TRBV6-3, the J gene TRBJ1-1, with 9 bases fitting TRBD1. Germline values: CDR1 MNHEY, CDR2 SVGEGT. J lost 11 bases, V lost 5 bases, and 9 bases had no gene match. This CDR3 region has 13 residues. CDR3 bases: TGTGCCAGCAGTCCACCCGGGACAGGGACGGCTTTCTTT. It codes for CASSPPGTGTAFF.

Here the CDR3 reads CASSSHYEQYF. CDR3 bases: TGTGCCAGCAGTTCCCACTACGAGCAGTACTTC. V and J are TRBV2 and TRBJ2-7, with D unresolved. This CDR3 has 11 amino acids. V was cut by 5 bases and J by 3 bases, with 5 bases left in between. Looked up from germline, CDR1 is SNHLY and CDR2 is FYNNEI.

The chain employs TRBV19 and TRBJ1-2, with 8 positions matching TRBD1. CDR3 size: 15 residues. J lost 3 bases, V lost 6 bases, and 9 bases had no gene match. Germline assignment: CDR1 LNHDA and CDR2 SQIVND (reference sequence). The CDR3: CASSRGTGADYGYTF. The DNA of the CDR3 is TGTGCCAGTAGCCGCGGGACAGGTGCTGACTATGGCTACACCTTC.

About this clone: One end of the junction does not line up with germline, which may come from a read error. The rearrangement links TRBV14 to TRBJ2-6; 9 bases are shared with TRBD2. This CDR3 region has 14 residues. CDR1 SGHDN and CDR2 FVKESK come from the germline V gene. CDR3 in DNA: TGTGCCAGCAGCCAAGCCGTGGCGGGGGGGGAAAGGGCTTTC. It yields the protein CASSQAVAGGERAF.